The 10 T cell receptor beta chains presented below share a single source sample, sequenced in a study of radiation and T cells in renal cell carcinoma. Time point specified: blood 2 weeks post-SBRT. Treatment in this sample: 15 Gy SBRT to primary tumor, nephrectomy 4 weeks later. The data were produced by immunoSEQ multiplex PCR, yet TCRdb's version contains in-frame clones alone and is incomplete. In the table there are about 120,000 clones, 70% to 90% of which are singletons. Sequenced material: blood, taken from a patient whose treatment included radiotherapy and nephrectomy. All receptors come from a woman aged 55-69 years with renal cell carcinoma.

The V call is TRBV6-1, the J call TRBJ1-4; tentatively, D is TRBD1 (5 bases). Germline-derived CDR1 and CDR2 are MNHNS and SASEGT. V lost 4 bases and J lost 0, with 12 bases in between. This CDR3 region has 16 residues. The CDR3 reads CASSAGLYATNEKLFF. The CDR3 DNA follows: TGTGCCAGCAGTGCGGGGCTTTACGCAACTAATGAAAAACTGTTTTTT.

CDR3 region: CASSYRDYGYTF. In DNA form, the CDR3 reads TGTGCCAGCAGTTACAGGGACTATGGCTACACCTTC. The chain employs TRBV28 and TRBJ1-2; a possible D gene is TRBD1 (6 bases). Germline V gives CDR1 MDHEN, CDR2 SYDVKM. Trimming stripped 4 bases from V and 3 bases from J, with 6 bases between. The CDR3 consists of 12 residues.

Details on this clone: At one of its ends the junction is not consistent with the germline gene, which may arise from a read error. V gene TRBV2 combines with J gene TRBJ2-1; no firm D call. Looked up from germline, CDR1 is SNHLY and CDR2 is FYNNEI. The CDR3 spans 16 residues. The CDR3, as DNA: TGTGCCAGCAGTGAACCCGGTGGCTTCTCCAACAATGAGCAGTTCTTC. It specifies CASSEPGGFSNNEQFF.

The chain has TRBV19 and TRBJ2-5; maybe TRBD1 (6 bases). The germline V and J ends were trimmed by 7 bases and 4 bases, with 13 bases remaining between them. CDR3 length: 13 residues. Germline V gene lookup returns CDR1 LNHDA and CDR2 SQIVND (reference sequence). This CDR3 is CASTPVGAETQYF. The DNA of the CDR3 is TGTGCCAGTACCCCGGTGGGGGCAGAGACCCAGTACTTC.

This clone was found a few times. Other DNA sequences in this sample translate to the same CDR3. This chain joins TRBV2 and TRBJ1-1; the D is unclear. V was shortened by 6 bases and J by 0 bases, with 5 bases between the two germline ends. Per germline, CDR1 SNHLY and CDR2 FYNNEI. The CDR3 is made up of 12 amino acids. CDR3 bases: TGTGCCAGCAGCCGGATGAACACTGAAGCTTTCTTT. It specifies CASSRMNTEAFF.

This clone was recorded a few times. The V call is TRBV29-1, the J call TRBJ2-3; the D gene is possibly TRBD1 (6 bases). CDR1 SQVTM and CDR2 ANQGSEA come from the germline V gene. The CDR3 spans 13 residues. V lost 3 bases to trimming and J lost 15 bases, with 22 bases between them. The chain's CDR3 is CSVDAGGEEELYF. CDR3 sequence (DNA): TGCAGCGTTGATGCTGGGGGCGAGGAGGAGTTATATTTT.

The gene calls are TRBV9 and TRBJ2-2, with D possibly TRBD1 on 6 matching bases. The germline gives CDR1 SGDLS, CDR2 YYNGEE. The CDR3 contains 14 residues. Trimming left V 3 bases short and J 4 bases short, with 10 bases between. The chain's CDR3 is CASSGQATTGELFF. In DNA, the CDR3 is TGTGCCAGCAGCGGACAGGCGACCACCGGGGAGCTGTTTTTT.

The CDR3 coding sequence is TGTGCCAGCAGCCAATGGACAGGAGTTGAAGCTTTCTTT. Its protein is CASSQWTGVEAFF. This chain connects TRBV14 to TRBJ1-1, with 7 bases aligning to TRBD1. There are 13 residues in the CDR3. V was pared by 2 bases and J by 7 bases, with 4 bases of the junction left unmatched. The V gene's germline CDR1 is SGHDN and CDR2 FVKESK.

This clone has only a few counts. This sequence joins TRBV11-2 and TRBJ1-3; TRBD1 aligns across 8 bases. Germline CDR1 is SGHAT and CDR2 is FQNNGV. The junction had 7 bases not matched to a gene; V was cut back by 5 bases and J by 7 bases. The CDR3 is 14 residues long. The CDR3 reads CASSPLDRVNTIYF. DNA of the CDR3: TGTGCCAGCAGCCCCCTGGACAGGGTGAACACCATATATTTT.

This chain joins TRBV7-8 and TRBJ2-7, with 9 bases identical to TRBD2. Germline CDR1 is SGHVS and CDR2 is FQNEAQ. Trimming took 5 bases from V and 1 from J; bases not matched to a gene: 6. This CDR3 has 15 residues. The CDR3 reads CASSVTSGPSYEQYF. In DNA form, the CDR3 reads TGTGCCAGCAGCGTTACTAGCGGGCCTTCCTACGAGCAGTACTTC. The variable domain in full, with the rest retrieved from reference TRBV7-8 and TRBJ2-7, is GAGVSQSPRYKVAKRGQDVALRCDPISGHVSLFWYQQALGQGPEFLTYFQNEAQLDKSGLPSDRFFAERPEGSVSTLKIQRTQQEDSAVYLCASSVTSGPSYEQYFGPGTRLTVT.